The 19 T cell receptor beta chains presented below share a single source sample, sequenced in a study of blood T cell repertoires in COVID-19. The method was immunoSEQ multiplex PCR; TCRdb's version includes in-frame clones alone and lacks a portion of them. The table has roughly 37,000 clones, around 78% seen once. The sequencing input was peripheral blood. The receptors were gathered from a man aged 55 to 70 with acute or convalescent COVID-19.

This clone was recorded once. This chain uses TRBV27 with TRBJ1-1, with 7 bases fitting TRBD1. CDR1 is MNHEY, CDR2 SMNVEV, per germline (reference sequence). The CDR3 extends over 13 amino acids. Unmatched junction bases numbered 12, after V lost 6 bases and J lost 11 bases. CDR3 DNA sequence: TGTGCCAGCAGCCCGGGGGACAGATTAGGCGCTTTCTTT. Protein sequence: CASSPGDRLGAFF.

This chain joins TRBV4-2 and TRBJ1-5; D perhaps matches TRBD1 (5 bases). Trimming pared 1 base from V and 2 bases from J, leaving 12 bases between. Per the germline V gene, CDR1 is LGHNA and CDR2 is YNFKEQ. This CDR3 spans 16 amino acids. The DNA for the CDR3 is TGTGCCAGCAGCCAAGGACTAGGGGCGGGCAATCAGCCCCAGCATTTT. Translation gives CASSQGLGAGNQPQHF.

The chain employs TRBV10-3 and TRBJ2-3, with 9 nucleotides matching TRBD2. The CDR3 covers 15 residues. Germline V lookup: CDR1 ENHRY, CDR2 SYGVKD. The V segment lost 4 bases and the J segment 4 bases; nucleotides outside the gene matches: 6. CDR3 DNA sequence: TGTGCCATCAGTGGGGTAGCGGGAGTACCAGATACGCAGTATTTT. This codes for CAISGVAGVPDTQYF.

The chain links TRBV27 to TRBJ1-1; 7 nucleotides align to TRBD1. CDR1 is MNHEY and CDR2 is SMNVEV in the germline V gene (reference sequence). V lost 7 bases and J lost 5; bases outside the gene matches: 7. CDR3 size: 13 residues. CDR3 protein: CASTLTGTTEAFF. The DNA of the CDR3 is TGTGCCAGCACCCTGACAGGGACAACTGAAGCTTTCTTT.

The chain recombines TRBV18 with TRBJ2-2; D not resolved. CDR3 length: 16 amino acids. The germline V gene encodes CDR1 KGHSH and CDR2 LQKENI. Trimming took off 3 bases at V and 5 bases at J, with 16 bases between the two ends. The CDR3 region is CASSPRSISPTGELFF. The DNA of the CDR3 is TGTGCCAGCTCACCGAGGTCCATTTCCCCGACCGGGGAGCTGTTTTTT.

This rearrangement joins TRBV28 to TRBJ1-3, with 9 bases lining up with TRBD1. The CDR3 is made up of 15 amino acids. Trimming removed 5 bases from V and 4 bases from J; junction bases left unmatched: 6. Germline V gene sequence: CDR1 MDHEN, CDR2 SYDVKM. CDR3 amino acids: CASSRQGVLGNTIYF. CDR3 sequence (DNA): TGTGCCAGCAGTCGACAGGGGGTTTTGGGAAACACCATATATTTT.

The V call is TRBV5-4, the J call TRBJ2-2, with 9 bases lining up with TRBD1. V lost 3 bases and J lost 7; bases outside the gene matches: 7. This CDR3 has 15 amino acids. Germline CDR1 SGHNT, CDR2 YYREEE (reference sequence). CDR3: CASSSGQGVGGELFF. The CDR3 DNA is TGTGCCAGCAGCTCGGGACAGGGTGTCGGCGGGGAGCTGTTTTTT.

V gene TRBV4-1 combines with J gene TRBJ1-1; 9 nucleotides line up with TRBD1. V shed 4 bases and J 3 bases; nucleotides not matched to a gene: 12. The V gene's germline CDR1 is MGHRA and CDR2 YSYEKL. The CDR3 spans 17 residues. The CDR3 here is CASSLTGGNLGDTEAFF. As DNA, the CDR3 is TGCGCCAGCAGCCTCACAGGGGGCAATTTAGGGGACACTGAAGCTTTCTTT.

The chain is built from TRBV12-3 or TRBV12-4 and TRBJ1-2; D is ambiguous. This CDR3 region has 12 residues. V was cut by 3 bases and J by 8 bases, with 10 bases left in between. CDR3 DNA sequence: TGTGCCAGCAGTTTGAGGGTCGGCGGCTACACCTTC. Its translation is CASSLRVGGYTF.

The chain recombines TRBV7-2 with TRBJ2-5, with a weak D call TRBD1 (5 bases). This CDR3 has 12 amino acids. V was cut by 4 bases and J by 5 bases, with 8 bases left in between. Germline assignment: CDR1 SGHTA and CDR2 FQGNSA. CDR3: CASSSNRETQYF. The CDR3 DNA reads as TGTGCCAGCAGCTCCAACAGGGAGACCCAGTACTTC.

This clone was counted only a few times. This chain connects TRBV9 to TRBJ1-1; D ambiguous. Germline V gene data show CDR1 as SGDLS and CDR2 as YYNGEE. The CDR3 has 14 amino acids. V lost 4 bases, J lost 0 bases, and 10 bases lay in between. The CDR3 DNA reads as TGTGCCAGCAGCCCGGGGATGGTGAACACTGAAGCTTTCTTT. Amino acids: CASSPGMVNTEAFF.

This clone came up a few times. The CDR3 here is CASRISGRPYEQYF. In DNA, the CDR3 is TGTGCCAGCAGGATAAGCGGGAGACCCTACGAGCAGTACTTC. This chain connects TRBV27 to TRBJ2-7; 8 nucleotides align to TRBD2. With 6 bases clipped from V and 2 bases from J, the junction kept 6 bases outside the gene matches. The CDR3 contains 14 residues. Germline loops: CDR1 MNHEY, CDR2 SMNVEV (reference sequence).

This sequence joins TRBV27 and TRBJ2-7; TRBD2 aligns across 7 bases. This CDR3 has 14 amino acids. The trim removed 4 bases at V and 0 bases at J, leaving 3 bases unmatched. Germline V gene lookup returns CDR1 MNHEY and CDR2 SMNVEV (reference sequence). The CDR3 spells CASSSLADSYEQYF. CDR3 in DNA: TGTGCCAGCAGTTCCCTAGCGGACTCCTACGAGCAGTACTTC.

The rearrangement joins TRBV28 to TRBJ2-3; 12 bases match TRBD2. Trimming took 4 bases from V and 6 from J; bases not matched to a gene: 11. Germline V gene sequence: CDR1 MDHEN, CDR2 SYDVKM. This CDR3 has 17 residues. CDR3 in amino acids: CASSYRPGLAGPDTQYF. CDR3 coding DNA: TGTGCCAGCAGTTACCGTCCCGGACTAGCGGGACCGGATACGCAGTATTTT.

This chain joins TRBV19 and TRBJ2-7, with TRBD1 matching 11 bases. Trimming removed 0 bases from V and 5 bases from J; junction bases left unmatched: 9. The length of the CDR3 is 17 residues. Germline CDR1 is LNHDA and CDR2 is SQIVND (reference sequence). The CDR3 bases are TGTGCCAGTAGTATAGAGGGGACAGGGGGAGTTCGGAACGAGCAGTACTTC. Translating gives CASSIEGTGGVRNEQYF.

The J gene is TRBJ2-7, the V gene TRBV6-5, with a possible D match to TRBD2 (5 bases). Germline values: CDR1 MNHEY, CDR2 SVGAGI. The CDR3 is 13 amino acids. V gave up 1 base and J gave up 7 bases, with 11 bases separating them. As DNA, the CDR3 is TGTGCCAGCAGTTACTTGCTCCGCGGGGAGCAGTACTTC. Residues: CASSYLLRGEQYF.

The chain carries TRBV12-5 and TRBJ2-2; no definite D call. Germline lookup yields CDR1 LGHNT and CDR2 FRNRAP. This CDR3 has 14 amino acids. V lost 1 base and J lost 0, with 3 bases in between. CDR3 bases: TGTGCTAGTGGTTTGGGTACGAACACCGGGGAGCTGTTTTTT. This sequence encodes CASGLGTNTGELFF.

This CDR3 reads CASSASGIYEQYF. The CDR3 DNA is TGTGCCAGCAGTGCCTCGGGGATCTACGAGCAGTACTTC. The chain couples TRBV12-3 or TRBV12-4 to TRBJ2-7, with a weak D call TRBD2 (5 bases). The CDR3 loop spans 13 amino acids. The V end lost 5 bases, the J end lost 3 bases, and 11 bases lay between the germline ends.

The rearrangement joins TRBV7-2 to TRBJ2-2; TRBD1 matches 10 bases. Germline CDR1 and CDR2: SGHTA and FQGNSA. Trimming cost V 6 bases and J 7 bases; bases outside gene matches: 11. The CDR3 is 16 residues long. The CDR3 DNA sequence: TGTGCCAGCAGATCCCGAGGAGGACAGGGGGTCGGGGAGCTGTTTTTT. It specifies CASRSRGGQGVGELFF.